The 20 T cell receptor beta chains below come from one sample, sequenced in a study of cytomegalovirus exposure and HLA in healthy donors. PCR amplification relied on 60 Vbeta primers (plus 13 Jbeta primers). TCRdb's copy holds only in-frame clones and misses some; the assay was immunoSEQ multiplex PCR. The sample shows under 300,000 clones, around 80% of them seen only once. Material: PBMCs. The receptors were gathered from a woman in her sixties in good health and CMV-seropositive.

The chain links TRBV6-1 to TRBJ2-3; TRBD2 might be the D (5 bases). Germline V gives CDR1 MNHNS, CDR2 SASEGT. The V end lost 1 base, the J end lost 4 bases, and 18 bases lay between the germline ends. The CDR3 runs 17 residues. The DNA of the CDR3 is TGTGCCAGCAGTGAAGGACCGGCCTACTCGAGGGCAGATACGCAGTATTTT. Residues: CASSEGPAYSRADTQYF.

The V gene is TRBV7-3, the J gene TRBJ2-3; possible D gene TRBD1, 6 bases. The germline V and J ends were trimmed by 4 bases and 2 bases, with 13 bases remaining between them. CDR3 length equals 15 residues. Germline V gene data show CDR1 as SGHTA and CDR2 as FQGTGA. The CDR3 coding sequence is TGTGCCAGCAGCTACCTGGGGGCCGCCACAGATACGCAGTATTTT. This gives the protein CASSYLGAATDTQYF.

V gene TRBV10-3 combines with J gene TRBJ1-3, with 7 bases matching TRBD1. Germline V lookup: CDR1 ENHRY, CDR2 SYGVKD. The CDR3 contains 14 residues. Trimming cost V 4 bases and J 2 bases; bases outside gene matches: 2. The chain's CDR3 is CAISGQGPGNTIYF. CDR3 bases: TGTGCCATCAGTGGACAGGGACCTGGAAACACCATATATTTT.

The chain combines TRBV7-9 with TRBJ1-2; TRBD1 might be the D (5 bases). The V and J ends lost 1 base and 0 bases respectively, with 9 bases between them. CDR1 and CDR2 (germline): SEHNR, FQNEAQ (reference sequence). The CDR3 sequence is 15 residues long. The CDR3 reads CASSLDGQPNYGYTF. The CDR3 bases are TGTGCCAGCAGCTTAGATGGACAACCTAACTATGGCTACACCTTC.

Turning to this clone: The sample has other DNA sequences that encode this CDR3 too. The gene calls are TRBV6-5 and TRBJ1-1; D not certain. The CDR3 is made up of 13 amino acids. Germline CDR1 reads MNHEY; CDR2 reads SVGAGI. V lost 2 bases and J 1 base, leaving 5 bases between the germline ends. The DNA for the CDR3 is TGTGCCAGCAGTTACGGGAGGAACACTGAAGCTTTCTTT. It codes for CASSYGRNTEAFF.

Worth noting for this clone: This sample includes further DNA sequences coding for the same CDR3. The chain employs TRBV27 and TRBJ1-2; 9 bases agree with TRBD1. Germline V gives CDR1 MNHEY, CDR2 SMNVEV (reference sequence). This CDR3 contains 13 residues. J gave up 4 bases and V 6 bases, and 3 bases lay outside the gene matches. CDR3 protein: CASRTGGGYGYTF. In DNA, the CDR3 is TGTGCCAGCAGAACAGGGGGCGGCTATGGCTACACCTTC.

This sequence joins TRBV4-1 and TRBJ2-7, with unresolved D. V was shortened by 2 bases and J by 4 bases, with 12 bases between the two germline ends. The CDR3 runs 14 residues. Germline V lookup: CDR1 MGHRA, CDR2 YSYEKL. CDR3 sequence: CASSQNPTTYEQYF. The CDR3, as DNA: TGCGCCAGCAGCCAAAACCCCACTACATACGAGCAGTACTTC.

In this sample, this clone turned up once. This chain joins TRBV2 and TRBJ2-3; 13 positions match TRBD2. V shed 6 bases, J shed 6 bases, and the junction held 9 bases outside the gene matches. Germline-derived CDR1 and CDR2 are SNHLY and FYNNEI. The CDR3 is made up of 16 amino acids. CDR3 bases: TGTGCCAGCAGAGCCGGACTAGCGGGAGAGGGCGATACGCAGTATTTT. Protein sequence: CASRAGLAGEGDTQYF.

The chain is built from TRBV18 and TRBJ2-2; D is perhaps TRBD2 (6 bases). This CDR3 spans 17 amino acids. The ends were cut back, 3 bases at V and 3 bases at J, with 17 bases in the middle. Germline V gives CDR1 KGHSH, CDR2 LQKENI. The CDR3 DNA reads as TGTGCCAGCTCACCCGTCGCAGTGGGGGGATACACCGGGGAGCTGTTTTTT. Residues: CASSPVAVGGYTGELFF.

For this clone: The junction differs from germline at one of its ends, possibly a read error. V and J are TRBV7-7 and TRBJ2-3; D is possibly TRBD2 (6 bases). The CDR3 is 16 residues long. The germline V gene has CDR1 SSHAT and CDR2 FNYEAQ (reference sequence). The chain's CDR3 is CASSPGSSALTDTQYF. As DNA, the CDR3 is TGTGCTAGCAGCCCCGGTTCTAGCGCCCTCACAGATACGCAGTATTTT.

CDR3 coding DNA: TGCAGCGTTGATAGCGGACTCTGGCCGGGCGGTGGCTACACCTTC. Protein: CSVDSGLWPGGGYTF. The rearrangement joins TRBV29-1 to TRBJ1-2; the D is unclear. The CDR3 spans 15 residues. CDR1 and CDR2 from the germline V gene are SQVTM and ANQGSEA. V dropped 3 bases and J dropped 7 bases, with 21 bases sitting between them.

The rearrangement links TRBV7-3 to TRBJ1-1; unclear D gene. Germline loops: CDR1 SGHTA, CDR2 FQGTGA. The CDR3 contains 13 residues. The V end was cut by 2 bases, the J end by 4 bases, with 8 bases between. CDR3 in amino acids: CASSLVSATEAFF. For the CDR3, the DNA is TGTGCCAGCAGCTTAGTCAGTGCCACTGAAGCTTTCTTT.

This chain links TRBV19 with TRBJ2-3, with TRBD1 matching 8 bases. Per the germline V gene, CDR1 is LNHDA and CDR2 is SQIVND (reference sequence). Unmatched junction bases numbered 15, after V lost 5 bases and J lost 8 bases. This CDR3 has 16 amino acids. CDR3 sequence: CASSSPGTGPVPTQYF. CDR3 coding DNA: TGTGCCAGTAGTTCTCCTGGGACAGGCCCGGTTCCTACGCAGTATTTT.

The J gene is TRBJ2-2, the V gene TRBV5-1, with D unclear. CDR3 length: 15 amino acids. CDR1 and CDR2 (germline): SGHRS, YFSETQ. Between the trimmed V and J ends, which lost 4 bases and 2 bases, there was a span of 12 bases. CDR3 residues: CASSPFYSNTGELFF. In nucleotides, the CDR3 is TGCGCCAGCAGCCCCTTTTATAGCAACACCGGGGAGCTGTTTTTT.

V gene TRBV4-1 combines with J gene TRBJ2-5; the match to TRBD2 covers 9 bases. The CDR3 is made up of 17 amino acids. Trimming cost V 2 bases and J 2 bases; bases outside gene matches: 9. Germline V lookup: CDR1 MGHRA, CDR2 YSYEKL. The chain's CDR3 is CASSQLAGTPGQETQYF. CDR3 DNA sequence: TGCGCCAGCAGCCAACTAGCGGGAACTCCGGGGCAAGAGACCCAGTACTTC.

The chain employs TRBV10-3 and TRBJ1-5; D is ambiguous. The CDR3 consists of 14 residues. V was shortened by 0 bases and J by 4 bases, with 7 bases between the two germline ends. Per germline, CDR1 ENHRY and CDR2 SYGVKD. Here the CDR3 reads CAISESTGNQPQHF. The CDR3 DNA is TGTGCCATCAGTGAGTCGACGGGGAATCAGCCCCAGCATTTT.

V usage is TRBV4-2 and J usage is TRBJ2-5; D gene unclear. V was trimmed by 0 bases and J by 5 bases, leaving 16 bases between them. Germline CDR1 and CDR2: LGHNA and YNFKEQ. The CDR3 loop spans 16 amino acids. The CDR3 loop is CASSQDRPGHGETQYF. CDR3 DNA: TGTGCCAGCAGCCAAGATCGTCCAGGTCATGGGGAGACCCAGTACTTC.

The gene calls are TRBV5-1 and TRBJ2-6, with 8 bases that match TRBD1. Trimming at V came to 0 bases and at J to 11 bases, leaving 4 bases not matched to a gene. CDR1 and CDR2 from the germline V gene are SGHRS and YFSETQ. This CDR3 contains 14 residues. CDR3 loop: CASSLGDRLDVLTF. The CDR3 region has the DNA TGCGCCAGCAGCTTGGGGGACAGGCTTGACGTCCTGACTTTC.

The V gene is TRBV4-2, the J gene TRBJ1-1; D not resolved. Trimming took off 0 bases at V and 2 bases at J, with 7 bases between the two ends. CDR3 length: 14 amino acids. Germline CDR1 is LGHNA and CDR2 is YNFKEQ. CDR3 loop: CASSQEQINTEAFF. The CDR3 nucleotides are TGTGCCAGCAGCCAAGAGCAGATTAACACTGAAGCTTTCTTT.

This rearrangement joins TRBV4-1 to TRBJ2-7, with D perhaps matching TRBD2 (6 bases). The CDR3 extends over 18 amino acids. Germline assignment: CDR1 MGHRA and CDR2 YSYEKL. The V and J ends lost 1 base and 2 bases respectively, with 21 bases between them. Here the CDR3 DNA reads TGCGCCAGCAGCCAAGTGCGGGCCTTGGGCCTAGCGCCCTACGAGCAGTACTTC. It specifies CASSQVRALGLAPYEQYF.